Sequencing of this T cell receptor beta chain was carried out in a study of blood T cell repertoires in COVID-19. This CDR3 is built from 14 residues. Germline V lookup: CDR1 SGHTA, CDR2 FQGNSA. The ends lost 4 bases at V and 7 bases at J; junction bases unmatched: 3. Sequencing was performed with immunoSEQ multiplex PCR; in TCRdb, only in-frame clones are kept and a portion is missing. The table lists 15,000 to 17,000 clones, 76% of them singletons. This TCR was recovered from a man between 70 and 80 years old with active or convalescent COVID-19. The sample was peripheral blood. The gene calls are TRBV7-2 and TRBJ2-1; 11 bases map to TRBD2. DNA of the CDR3: TGTGCCAGCAGCTCCACTAGCGGGGGAAATGAGCAGTTCTTC. This sequence encodes CASSSTSGGNEQFF.